One sample yielded the 2 T cell receptor beta chains listed below, sequenced in a study of cytomegalovirus exposure and HLA in healthy donors. The study ran its PCR with 60 Vbeta and 13 Jbeta primers. Sequencing used immunoSEQ multiplex PCR; TCRdb keeps in-frame clones, though not all of them. This repertoire shows some 150,000 clones, under 80% found once; its top ten account for about 2.5%. The sample consisted of PBMCs. The source of these receptors is a human donor in good health.

The chain recombines TRBV30 with TRBJ1-4; D gene ambiguous. The CDR3 length is 15 residues. V lost 0 bases to trimming and J lost 3 bases, with 11 bases between them. The germline V gene has CDR1 GTSNPN and CDR2 SVGIG (reference sequence). The CDR3 DNA is TGTGCCTGGAGTGTACAGCTTCCTCCTAATGAAAAACTGTTTTTT. Protein product: CAWSVQLPPNEKLFF.

V gene TRBV19 combines with J gene TRBJ2-2; D unresolved. The CDR3 covers 12 residues. Germline V gives CDR1 LNHDA, CDR2 SQIVND (reference sequence). Trimming pared 3 bases from V and 6 bases from J, leaving 5 bases between. CDR3: CASSIPAGELFF. CDR3 DNA: TGTGCCAGTAGTATTCCGGCCGGGGAGCTGTTTTTT. The full variable domain, completed using reference TRBV19 and TRBJ2-2, is DGGITQSPKYLFRKEGQNVTLSCEQNLNHDAMYWYRQDPGQGLRLIYYSQIVNDFQKGDIAEGYSVSREKKESFPLTVTSAQKNPTAFYLCASSIPAGELFFGEGSRLTVL.